This T cell receptor beta chain was observed in a study of blood T cell repertoires in COVID-19. For the study at large: Researchers got acute and convalescent COVID-19 samples from the United States, Italy and Spain. T cells, B-cell-depleted T cells, or PBMCs supplied cDNA or gDNA.

CDR3 length equals 11 residues. V shed 6 bases and J shed 5 bases, with 11 bases lying between them. The germline V gene has CDR1 DFQATT and CDR2 SNEGSKA (reference sequence). Per the study methods: Reference gene primer amplification gave nucleated cell count estimates. Using immunoSEQ multiplex PCR, the repertoire was profiled, and TCRdb retains in-frame clones only, with some absent. V and J calls and clone size follow that table, whereas D and trimming were derived from the DNA. The sample holds 150,000 to 200,000 clones; about 86% are singletons and the top ten take approximately 18%. The V call is TRBV20-1, the J call TRBJ2-7, with D perhaps TRBD1 (6 bases). Sample: peripheral blood. The sequence derives from an elderly woman with acute or convalescent COVID-19. This CDR3 is CSAAQGNEQYF. CDR3 sequence (DNA): TGCAGTGCGGCACAGGGAAACGAGCAGTACTTC.